Below are 22 T cell receptor beta chains sequenced from a single sample in a study of blood T cell repertoires in COVID-19. Assay: immunoSEQ multiplex PCR; the TCRdb copy retains only in-frame clones and omits some. Of roughly 180,000 clones listed, 84% are singletons. The sample consisted of peripheral blood. The origin of the receptors is a human donor in a cohort sampled during active COVID-19.

This chain uses TRBV6-5 with TRBJ1-1, with D possibly being TRBD1 (6 bases). Germline V gene sequence: CDR1 MNHEY, CDR2 SVGAGI. V shed 4 bases and J shed 2 bases, with 14 bases lying between them. This CDR3 contains 15 residues. The CDR3 DNA reads as TGTGCCAGCAGTTCCACGGGGACACTTAACACTGAAGCTTTCTTT. This codes for CASSSTGTLNTEAFF.

J is TRBJ2-2 and V is TRBV14; D not resolved. Germline CDR1 is SGHDN and CDR2 is FVKESK. Trimming cost V 1 base and J 3 bases, with 6 bases left between them. The CDR3 is made up of 14 amino acids. Here the CDR3 DNA reads TGTGCCAGCAGCCAAGGCAGGTACACCGGGGAGCTGTTTTTT. Translating gives CASSQGRYTGELFF.

This clone appeared a single time. The chain joins TRBV6-5 to TRBJ2-5; D possibly corresponds to TRBD2 (6 bases). CDR3 length: 14 amino acids. Trimming left V 7 bases short and J 7 bases short, with 19 bases between. Germline CDR1 MNHEY, CDR2 SVGAGI. CDR3 nucleotides: TGTGCCAGCATCGAAGAGGAGGGGCCCCCGACCCAGTACTTC. This translates into CASIEEEGPPTQYF.

This chain connects TRBV2 to TRBJ1-2, with D maybe TRBD1 (6 bases). Looked up from germline, CDR1 is SNHLY and CDR2 is FYNNEI. The V and J ends lost 6 bases and 4 bases respectively, with 12 bases between them. The CDR3 length is 13 residues. The CDR3 DNA reads TGTGCCAGCAGCACGGGACACCGCTATGGCTACACCTTC. Translated, it gives CASSTGHRYGYTF.

This clone was picked up one time. Just one base apart from a much larger clone, this may be a read error. V gene TRBV11-3 combines with J gene TRBJ1-3; D uncertain. In germline, CDR1 is SGHNT, CDR2 YENEEA. V lost 4 bases, J lost 0 bases, and 4 bases lay in between. CDR3 length: 13 amino acids. The CDR3 DNA reads as TGTGCCAGCAGCTCCTCCTCTGGAAACACCATATATTTT. It specifies CASSSSSGNTIYF. The full variable domain, rest sourced from reference TRBV11-3 and TRBJ1-3, is EAGVVQSPRYKIIEKKQPVAFWCNPISGHNTLYWYLQNLGQGPELLIRYENEEAVDDSQLPKDRFSAERLKGVDSTLKIQPAELGDSAVYLCASSSSSGNTIYFGEGSWLTVV.

The V gene is TRBV6-5, the J gene TRBJ1-5; TRBD1 is a possible D gene (5 bases). Deletions cut 5 bases from V and 7 bases from J, with 15 bases between. CDR1 and CDR2 from the germline V gene are MNHEY and SVGAGI. This CDR3 has 14 amino acids. CDR3 residues: CASSREGDGQPQHF. The CDR3 DNA is TGTGCCAGCAGTAGGGAAGGGGATGGGCAGCCCCAGCATTTT.

This clone was picked up one time. The rearrangement links TRBV5-1 to TRBJ2-5, with 8 bases that match TRBD2. CDR3 length: 14 amino acids. Germline V gene lookup returns CDR1 SGHRS and CDR2 YFSETQ. J lost 5 bases, V lost 6 bases, and 9 bases had no gene match. The DNA of the CDR3 is TGCGCCAGCAAGGGGCGCGGGGGGAGGGAGACCCAGTACTTC. It yields the protein CASKGRGGRETQYF.

The chain has TRBV27 and TRBJ2-7, with TRBD1 identical over 11 bases. CDR3 length: 13 residues. J was trimmed by 4 bases and V by 6 bases; bases with no gene match: 2. Germline lookup yields CDR1 MNHEY and CDR2 SMNVEV (reference sequence). The CDR3 DNA follows: TGTGCCAGCAGGGGACAGGGGGTATACGAGCAGTACTTC. It encodes CASRGQGVYEQYF.

The CDR3 DNA reads as TGCGCCAGCAGCTTTTCGGCCCCAGGGGGCACCTACGAGCAGTACTTC. Translating it yields CASSFSAPGGTYEQYF. V is TRBV5-1 and J is TRBJ2-7; 8 nucleotides align to TRBD1. The CDR3 has 16 amino acids. V shed 2 bases, J shed 2 bases, and the junction held 9 bases outside the gene matches. Germline assignment: CDR1 SGHRS and CDR2 YFSETQ.

V usage is TRBV6-1 and J usage is TRBJ1-5, with 11 bases that match TRBD1. The CDR3 has 14 amino acids. The germline CDR1 and CDR2 sequences are MNHNS and SASEGT. V dropped 8 bases and J dropped 5; count of bases not matched to a gene: 5. The CDR3 DNA is TGTGCCAGCTCGGGACAGGGGGGTTATCAGCCCCAGCATTTT. It codes for CASSGQGGYQPQHF.

The chain employs TRBV5-1 and TRBJ2-2, with a possible D match to TRBD2 (6 bases). Germline assignment: CDR1 SGHRS and CDR2 YFSETQ. The CDR3 consists of 15 residues. Trimming took 2 bases from V and 6 from J, leaving 14 bases between them. The CDR3 region is CASSFGTGDSGELFF. CDR3 DNA: TGCGCCAGCAGCTTCGGGACGGGGGACTCCGGGGAGCTGTTTTTT.

The chain joins TRBV5-6 to TRBJ2-2; possible D gene TRBD1, 6 bases. Trimming pared 4 bases from V and 3 bases from J, leaving 16 bases between. Germline V gene sequence: CDR1 SGHDT, CDR2 YYEEEE. The CDR3 spans 16 residues. The CDR3 sequence: CASSLGAGLDTGELFF. The CDR3 region has the DNA TGTGCCAGCAGCCTGGGGGCGGGTTTGGACACCGGGGAGCTGTTTTTT.

The rearrangement uses TRBV7-2 and TRBJ1-2; D remains ambiguous. Germline CDR1 reads SGHTA; CDR2 reads FQGNSA. CDR3 length: 13 residues. V was cut by 6 bases and J by 2 bases, with 10 bases left in between. CDR3 nucleotide sequence: TGTGCCAGCAGTACCGGGAGAAACTATGGCTACACCTTC. As protein: CASSTGRNYGYTF.

A single count supports this clone. This rearrangement joins TRBV2 to TRBJ1-3, with no clear D. From germline, CDR1 is SNHLY and CDR2 FYNNEI. Trimming stripped 6 bases from V and 4 bases from J, with 7 bases between. The CDR3 has 12 amino acids. The CDR3 DNA is TGTGCCAGCAGAGGACTCGGAAACACCATATATTTT. Translation gives CASRGLGNTIYF.

The chain is built from TRBV19 and TRBJ1-5; D is possibly TRBD1 (6 bases). V was cut by 4 bases and J by 1 base, with 11 bases left in between. Germline V gene data show CDR1 as LNHDA and CDR2 as SQIVND (reference sequence). This CDR3 comprises 15 residues. The CDR3 bases are TGTGCCAGTAGTACCTACAGGGAAAGCAATCAGCCCCAGCATTTT. It encodes CASSTYRESNQPQHF.

The V gene is TRBV4-1, the J gene TRBJ1-3; D call uncertain. The ends were cut back, 1 base at V and 2 bases at J, with 15 bases in the middle. The CDR3 extends over 17 amino acids. Germline-derived CDR1 and CDR2 are MGHRA and YSYEKL. The CDR3 spells CASSQVEGMVPGNTIYF. The CDR3 nucleotides are TGCGCCAGCAGCCAAGTAGAGGGTATGGTCCCTGGAAACACCATATATTTT.

This chain uses TRBV2 with TRBJ1-5; 10 bases agree with TRBD1. J lost 1 base, V lost 5 bases, and 17 bases had no gene match. The CDR3 has 20 amino acids. The germline gives CDR1 SNHLY, CDR2 FYNNEI. The CDR3 DNA is TGTGCCAGCAGTCCCCCCCTTCTCGAGACAGGGGGCAGAAGCAATCAGCCCCAGCATTTT. As protein: CASSPPLLETGGRSNQPQHF.

The chain uses TRBV5-1 and TRBJ2-6, with TRBD1 matching over 11 bases. Per the germline V gene, CDR1 is SGHRS and CDR2 is YFSETQ. V lost 0 bases and J lost 3; bases outside the gene matches: 8. The CDR3 is 19 amino acids. CDR3 bases: TGCGCCAGCAGCTTGGCCCCCGGACAGGGGGCGATTGGGGCCAACGTCCTGACTTTC. Protein sequence: CASSLAPGQGAIGANVLTF.

The CDR3 here is CASSEGRGEETQYF. DNA for the CDR3: TGTGCCAGCAGTGAAGGGCGGGGGGAAGAGACCCAGTACTTC. The chain couples TRBV6-1 to TRBJ2-5; 8 nucleotides agree with TRBD2. From germline, CDR1 is MNHNS and CDR2 SASEGT. The CDR3 runs 14 residues. J was trimmed by 3 bases and V by 1 base; bases with no gene match: 1.

This chain uses TRBV29-1 with TRBJ1-1; 11 positions match TRBD1. The CDR3 contains 16 residues. The V segment lost 3 bases and the J segment 0 bases; nucleotides outside the gene matches: 6. The germline gives CDR1 SQVTM, CDR2 ANQGSEA. Here the CDR3 reads CSVDRTGGSVNTEAFF. In DNA form, the CDR3 reads TGCAGCGTTGACAGGACAGGGGGCAGTGTGAACACTGAAGCTTTCTTT.

The J gene is TRBJ1-1, the V gene TRBV27; 8 nucleotides align to TRBD1. With V trimmed by 5 bases and J by 0 bases, 2 bases remained unmatched. This CDR3 is built from 14 residues. The germline V gene has CDR1 MNHEY and CDR2 SMNVEV (reference sequence). The CDR3 loop reads CASSGTGVNTEAFF. CDR3 sequence (DNA): TGTGCCAGCAGTGGGACAGGTGTGAACACTGAAGCTTTCTTT.

This clone has only a few counts. V gene TRBV19 combines with J gene TRBJ1-2, with 7 bases fitting TRBD1. CDR3 size: 12 residues. Per germline, CDR1 LNHDA and CDR2 SQIVND (reference sequence). J lost 8 bases, V lost 6 bases, and 6 bases had no gene match. The CDR3 bases are TGTGCCAGTAGGACAGGGTACATGGGCTACACCTTC. As protein: CASRTGYMGYTF. Full variable domain (rest looked up from reference TRBV19 and TRBJ1-2): DGGITQSPKYLFRKEGQNVTLSCEQNLNHDAMYWYRQDPGQGLRLIYYSQIVNDFQKGDIAEGYSVSREKKESFPLTVTSAQKNPTAFYLCASRTGYMGYTFGSGTRLTVV.